This entry features one T cell receptor (beta chain) sequence. Its antigen is still unknown. This record comes from a study of cytomegalovirus exposure and HLA in healthy donors. Germline V CDR1 and CDR2: WNHNN, SYGVQD (reference sequence). The CDR3 spans 14 residues. It was with 60 Vbeta and 13 Jbeta primers that the PCR ran. TCRdb's copy holds only in-frame clones and misses some; the assay was immunoSEQ multiplex PCR. The repertoire holds hundreds of thousands of clones, with over 75% as singletons. Study-level findings and limits: In an earlier analysis, productive rearrangement rates for most beta V segments clustered near 90% or 30%.

The J gene is TRBJ2-5, the V gene TRBV10-1; D gene ambiguous. The J call may be wrong; the DNA end is better matched by TRBJ2-7. This sequence originates from a male donor in good health and CMV-seronegative. Sequencing was carried out using PBMCs. CDR3 bases: TGCGCCAGCAGAAACGTTTCTAGCTCCTACGAGCAGTACTTC. This gives the protein CASRNVSSSYEQYF.